These 13 T cell receptor beta chains were all obtained from the same sample, sequenced in a study of cytomegalovirus exposure and HLA in healthy donors. The PCR made use of 60 Vbeta and 13 Jbeta primers. TCRdb's copy holds only in-frame clones and misses some; the assay was immunoSEQ multiplex PCR. Here the sample spans some 140,000 clones, under 80% being singletons. The sample comprised PBMCs. The receptors shown here come from a man aged 25 to 40 in good health and CMV-seronegative.

The rearrangement uses TRBV4-2 and TRBJ1-6; 7 nucleotides line up with TRBD1. The CDR3 spans 16 residues. Trimming took 0 bases from V and 9 from J; bases not matched to a gene: 8. Germline CDR1 LGHNA, CDR2 YNFKEQ. DNA for the CDR3: TGTGCCAGCAGCCAAGAGAACAGGGGAAGGGGTTCACCCCTCCACTTT. It yields the protein CASSQENRGRGSPLHF.

The chain recombines TRBV29-1 with TRBJ2-2, with 7 bases fitting TRBD2. Trimming at V came to 6 bases and at J to 4 bases, leaving 11 bases not matched to a gene. CDR3 size: 15 residues. CDR1 SQVTM and CDR2 ANQGSEA come from the germline V gene. Here the CDR3 DNA reads TGCAGCGTACGAGTGGGGGGGGGAGTCACCGGGGAGCTGTTTTTT. Its protein product is CSVRVGGGVTGELFF.

J is TRBJ2-3 and V is TRBV11-3, with TRBD1 matching 7 bases. Trimming at V came to 0 bases and at J to 0 bases, leaving 6 bases not matched to a gene. The CDR3 loop spans 17 amino acids. Germline assignment: CDR1 SGHNT and CDR2 YENEEA. Here the CDR3 reads CASSLESGTVSTDTQYF. CDR3 in DNA: TGTGCCAGCAGCTTAGAATCCGGGACAGTAAGCACAGATACGCAGTATTTT.

This clone came up once. The V call is TRBV4-1, the J call TRBJ2-1; D is perhaps TRBD1 or TRBD2 (10 bases each). V was clipped by 3 bases and J by 6 bases, with 33 bases between them. CDR1 and CDR2 (germline): MGHRA, YSYEKL. The length of the CDR3 is 21 residues. CDR3 sequence (DNA): TGCGCCAGCAGCCAGGACGAGGACAGGGGGTTCTTAGCGGGGGGCCCCAATGAGCAGTTCTTC. Translated, it gives CASSQDEDRGFLAGGPNEQFF.

The chain joins TRBV19 to TRBJ2-5, with 9 bases identical to TRBD1. The CDR3 runs 15 residues. Germline CDR1 reads LNHDA; CDR2 reads SQIVND (reference sequence). Trimming took 4 bases from V and 4 from J; bases not matched to a gene: 7. CDR3 residues: CASSNPRQGGETQYF. CDR3 in DNA: TGTGCCAGTAGTAACCCTAGACAGGGGGGAGAGACCCAGTACTTC.

This clone came up a few times. This rearrangement joins TRBV7-2 to TRBJ1-4; perhaps TRBD1 as D (6 bases). The CDR3 is 13 amino acids. Trimming left V 1 base short and J 14 bases short, with 14 bases between. CDR1 and CDR2 (germline): SGHTA, FQGNSA. The CDR3 here is CASSLVSGDSLFF. DNA of the CDR3: TGTGCCAGCAGCTTAGTCTCAGGGGATAGTCTGTTTTTT.

This chain connects TRBV7-2 to TRBJ2-2, with 9 bases lining up with TRBD1. The CDR3 runs 16 residues. In germline, CDR1 is SGHTA, CDR2 FQGNSA. The J segment lost 4 bases and the V segment lost 5 bases, leaving 8 bases of the junction unmatched. The CDR3 reads CASSPGTGSFTGELFF. The CDR3 nucleotides read TGTGCCAGCAGCCCGGGGACAGGGTCATTCACCGGGGAGCTGTTTTTT. Full variable domain (remainder filled in from reference TRBV7-2 and TRBJ2-2): GAGVSQSPSNKVTEKGKDVELRCDPISGHTALYWYRQSLGQGLEFLIYFQGNSAPDKSGLPSDRFSAERTGGSVSTLTIQRTQQEDSAVYLCASSPGTGSFTGELFFGEGSRLTVL.

The chain employs TRBV28 and TRBJ1-5; D is ambiguous. Germline assignment: CDR1 MDHEN and CDR2 SYDVKM. Trimming removed 5 bases at V and 3 bases at J, with 14 bases between. The CDR3 covers 15 residues. The CDR3 is CASSRDGDPNQPQHF. CDR3 in DNA: TGTGCCAGCAGTCGCGACGGAGACCCCAATCAGCCCCAGCATTTT.

This clone showed up just a few times. The rearrangement links TRBV28 to TRBJ1-2, with TRBD1 identical over 8 bases. The CDR3 covers 12 residues. J was trimmed by 7 bases and V by 5 bases; bases with no gene match: 3. CDR1 MDHEN and CDR2 SYDVKM come from the germline V gene. The CDR3 here is CASSTQGVGYTF. CDR3 DNA sequence: TGTGCCAGCAGTACACAGGGGGTTGGCTACACCTTC.

This chain connects TRBV28 to TRBJ1-1; D might be TRBD1 (6 bases). This CDR3 spans 11 amino acids. Germline CDR1 and CDR2: MDHEN and SYDVKM. V lost 6 bases, J lost 11 bases, and 13 bases lay in between. The CDR3 nucleotides are TGTGCCAGCAGCCCAGGGGTGCGGGCTTTCTTT. Translated, it gives CASSPGVRAFF. Full variable domain (rest looked up from reference TRBV28 and TRBJ1-1): DVKVTQSSRYLVKRTGEKVFLECVQDMDHENMFWYRQDPGLGLRLIYFSYDVKMKEKGDIPEGYSVSREKKERFSLILESASTNQTSMYLCASSPGVRAFFGQGTRLTVV.

This clone turned up a few times. At one end the junction does not follow the germline gene, possibly because of a read error. This chain joins TRBV7-3 and TRBJ2-3; D possibly corresponds to TRBD1 (6 bases). Germline V gives CDR1 SGHTA, CDR2 FQGTGA. This CDR3 contains 15 residues. CDR3 protein: CASSSSRQVHDRQYF. CDR3 in DNA: TGTGCCAGCAGCTCCTCCCGACAGGTTCATGATAGGCAGTATTTT.

The chain is built from TRBV7-2 and TRBJ2-5; a weak D match, TRBD1 (6 bases). V gave up 5 bases and J gave up 2 bases, with 15 bases separating them. Germline assignment: CDR1 SGHTA and CDR2 FQGNSA. The CDR3 has 15 residues. The CDR3 protein is CASSPPTGLQETQYF. The CDR3 coding sequence is TGTGCCAGCAGCCCACCGACAGGACTGCAAGAGACCCAGTACTTC.

Remarks on this clone: An end of the junction differs from the germline gene, which may be a read error. The chain is built from TRBV5-1 and TRBJ1-2, with TRBD1 identical over 7 bases. The CDR3 covers 15 residues. CDR1 and CDR2 from the germline V gene are SGHRS and YFSETQ. The CDR3 sequence: CASSLNAGGNYGYPF. Here the CDR3 DNA reads TGCGCCAGCAGCTTGAACGCAGGGGGTAACTATGGCTACCCCTTC. The full variable domain, rest sourced from reference TRBV5-1 and TRBJ1-2, is KAGVTQTPRYLIKTRGQQVTLSCSPISGHRSVSWYQQTPGQGLQFLFEYFSETQRNKGNFPGRFSGRQFSNSRSEMNVSTLELGDSALYLCASSLNAGGNYGYPFGSGTRLTVV.